This passage covers 15 T cell receptor beta chains from one sample sequenced in a study of blood T cell repertoires in COVID-19. The repertoire was sequenced with immunoSEQ multiplex PCR; TCRdb's copy has only in-frame clones and lacks some. Among 70,000 to 85,000 clones listed, around 90% were seen once. The material sequenced was peripheral blood. Receptors originate from a woman between 55 and 75 years old with active COVID-19.

V and J are TRBV6-4 and TRBJ1-2, with 7 bases lining up with TRBD1. This CDR3 region has 13 residues. CDR1 and CDR2 from the germline V gene are MRHNA and SNTAGT. V was clipped by 4 bases and J by 7 bases; unmatched bases: 6. The CDR3 DNA sequence: TGTGCCAGCAGTGCCCTAGGGGGCCGTGGCTACACCTTC. Translated, it gives CASSALGGRGYTF.

V usage is TRBV19 and J usage is TRBJ1-2, with D tentatively TRBD1 (6 bases). V lost 3 bases, J lost 3 bases, and 20 bases lay in between. This CDR3 has 17 amino acids. CDR1 and CDR2 (germline): LNHDA, SQIVND (reference sequence). CDR3 DNA sequence: TGTGCCAGTAGTATCAGTGGGGAGCAGGGGACCTACTATGGCTACACCTTC. Amino acid sequence: CASSISGEQGTYYGYTF.

The genes are TRBV18 and TRBJ1-6; TRBD1 is a possible D gene (5 bases). This CDR3 is built from 15 residues. CDR1 KGHSH and CDR2 LQKENI come from the germline V gene. V lost 0 bases, J lost 10 bases, and 13 bases lay in between. CDR3 sequence: CASSPPEGRGSPLHF. The CDR3 nucleotides read TGTGCCAGCTCACCACCCGAGGGGCGGGGATCACCCCTCCACTTT.

Here the CDR3 reads CASSLKWGGAEAFF. CDR3 bases: TGTGCCAGCAGCCTGAAATGGGGGGGCGCCGAAGCTTTCTTT. This chain joins TRBV6-2 or TRBV6-3 and TRBJ1-1; tentatively, D is TRBD1 (6 bases). Germline V lookup: CDR1 MNHEY, CDR2 SVGEGT. V was pared by 6 bases and J by 8 bases, with 19 bases between. CDR3 length: 14 amino acids.

The chain links TRBV14 to TRBJ2-1; D remains unclear. Germline V lookup: CDR1 SGHDN, CDR2 FVKESK. The CDR3 loop spans 15 amino acids. Trimming removed 4 bases from V and 5 bases from J, with 15 bases in between. CDR3 DNA sequence: TGTGCCAGCAGCCCATATGGGCTTTGGGACAATGAGCAGTTCTTC. Encoded protein: CASSPYGLWDNEQFF. Full variable domain (missing parts from reference TRBV14 and TRBJ2-1): EAGVTQFPSHSVIEKGQTVTLRCDPISGHDNLYWYRRVMGKEIKFLLHFVKESKQDESGMPNNRFLAERTGGTYSTLKVQPAELEDSGVYFCASSPYGLWDNEQFFGPGTRLTVL.

The rearrangement links TRBV21-1 to TRBJ1-3; the DNA was not compared with TRBD1, the D call given in the table. TRBV21-1 is an annotated pseudogene. The CDR3 covers 18 residues. The DNA of the CDR3 is TGTGCCAGCAGCAAAGAGGGCATCCGTTCAGGGACTGGAAACACCATATATTTT. This gives the protein CASSKEGIRSGTGNTIYF.

The V and J genes are TRBV10-3 and TRBJ2-7; TRBD1 matches at 9 bases. Trimming removed 4 bases from V and 5 bases from J; junction bases left unmatched: 3. CDR1 and CDR2 from the germline V gene are ENHRY and SYGVKD. The CDR3 loop spans 13 amino acids. Here the CDR3 reads CAISGTGADEQYF. The DNA of the CDR3 is TGTGCCATCAGTGGGACAGGGGCCGACGAGCAGTACTTC.

CDR3 in amino acids: CASSRGRMGTDTQYF. The CDR3 DNA is TGTGCCAGCAGCCGCGGGAGAATGGGCACAGATACGCAGTATTTT. This sequence joins TRBV3-1 (or the pseudogene TRBV3-2) and TRBJ2-3; 7 bases agree with TRBD2. Germline V lookup: CDR1 LGHDT, CDR2 YNNKEL (reference sequence). V lost 4 bases, J lost 1 base, and 5 bases stayed unmatched. The CDR3 has 15 residues.

This clone occurred once. The chain joins TRBV30 to TRBJ1-1; D unclear. The CDR3 spans 12 residues. CDR1 and CDR2 (germline): GTSNPN, SVGIG (reference sequence). V lost 4 bases and J 5 bases, leaving 11 bases between the germline ends. The CDR3 here is CAWKGVRTEAFF. The CDR3 DNA reads TGTGCCTGGAAGGGAGTACGGACTGAAGCTTTCTTT.

V usage is TRBV7-2 and J usage is TRBJ1-1, with 9 positions matching TRBD1. The CDR3 length is 17 residues. The trim removed 5 bases at V and 0 bases at J, leaving 10 bases unmatched. From germline, CDR1 is SGHTA and CDR2 FQGNSA. The DNA of the CDR3 is TGTGCCAGCAGCCAAACAGGGGGCCCGAGAATGAACACTGAAGCTTTCTTT. It specifies CASSQTGGPRMNTEAFF. Full variable domain (remainder filled in from reference TRBV7-2 and TRBJ1-1): GAGVSQSPSNKVTEKGKDVELRCDPISGHTALYWYRQSLGQGLEFLIYFQGNSAPDKSGLPSDRFSAERTGGSVSTLTIQRTQQEDSAVYLCASSQTGGPRMNTEAFFGQGTRLTVV.

This chain connects TRBV11-2 to TRBJ2-3, with TRBD2 identical over 7 bases. The CDR3 loop spans 15 amino acids. Germline V gives CDR1 SGHAT, CDR2 FQNNGV. V lost 2 bases to trimming and J lost 0 bases; unmatched junction nucleotides: 2. The CDR3 region is CASSLRGDSTDTQYF. The DNA of the CDR3 is TGTGCCAGCAGCTTACGGGGGGACAGCACAGATACGCAGTATTTT.

The rearrangement joins TRBV28 to TRBJ2-1, with D perhaps matching TRBD2 (6 bases). From germline, CDR1 is MDHEN and CDR2 SYDVKM. This CDR3 is built from 14 residues. V dropped 4 bases and J dropped 6 bases, with 13 bases sitting between them. The CDR3 DNA is TGTGCCAGCAGTTGGGACTCCTGGTTCAATGAGCAGTTCTTC. Its protein is CASSWDSWFNEQFF.

This chain links TRBV6-5 with TRBJ2-2, with D possibly being TRBD2 (5 bases). The V and J ends lost 4 bases and 4 bases respectively, with 7 bases between them. CDR3 length: 13 residues. Germline V gives CDR1 MNHEY, CDR2 SVGAGI. CDR3: CASSSLGTGELFF. In DNA, the CDR3 is TGTGCCAGCAGTTCACTAGGCACCGGGGAGCTGTTTTTT.

V is TRBV5-1 and J is TRBJ1-1, with D hard to call. The CDR3 has 14 residues. V lost 0 bases and J lost 1, with 7 bases in between. CDR1 SGHRS and CDR2 YFSETQ come from the germline V gene. Here the CDR3 reads CASSLAPSNTEAFF. In DNA, the CDR3 is TGCGCCAGCAGCTTGGCCCCATCGAACACTGAAGCTTTCTTT.

The chain has TRBV7-9 and TRBJ2-7, with 10 bases identical to TRBD2. Germline trimming cut 5 bases from V and 3 bases from J; bases unmatched to any gene: 7. The CDR3 has 15 residues. CDR1 is SEHNR and CDR2 is FQNEAQ in the germline V gene (reference sequence). CDR3 residues: CASSQIAGGIYEQYF. CDR3 DNA sequence: TGTGCCAGCAGCCAAATAGCGGGAGGAATCTACGAGCAGTACTTC.